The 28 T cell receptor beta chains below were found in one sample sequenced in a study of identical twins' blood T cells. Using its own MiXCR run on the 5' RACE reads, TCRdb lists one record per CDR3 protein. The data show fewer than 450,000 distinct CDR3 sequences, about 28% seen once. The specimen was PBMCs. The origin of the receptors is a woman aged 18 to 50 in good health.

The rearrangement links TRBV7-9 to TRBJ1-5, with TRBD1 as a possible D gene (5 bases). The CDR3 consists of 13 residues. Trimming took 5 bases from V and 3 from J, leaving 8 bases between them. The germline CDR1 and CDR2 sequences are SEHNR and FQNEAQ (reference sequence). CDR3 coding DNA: TGTGCCAGCAGCCTGGACACCAATCAGCCCCAGCATTTT. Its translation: CASSLDTNQPQHF.

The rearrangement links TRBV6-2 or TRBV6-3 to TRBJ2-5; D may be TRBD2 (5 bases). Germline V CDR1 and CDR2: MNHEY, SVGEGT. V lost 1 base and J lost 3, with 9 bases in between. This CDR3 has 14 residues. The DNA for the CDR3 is TGTGCCAGCAGTTACTTCGCGGGCAAAGAGACCCAGTACTTC. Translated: CASSYFAGKETQYF.

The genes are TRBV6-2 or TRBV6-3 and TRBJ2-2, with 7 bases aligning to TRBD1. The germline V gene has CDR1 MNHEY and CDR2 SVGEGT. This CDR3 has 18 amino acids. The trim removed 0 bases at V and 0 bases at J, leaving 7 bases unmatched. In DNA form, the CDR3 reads TGTGCCAGCAGTTACTCTACCCGGGACAGTTCGAACACCGGGGAGCTGTTTTTT. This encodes CASSYSTRDSSNTGELFF.

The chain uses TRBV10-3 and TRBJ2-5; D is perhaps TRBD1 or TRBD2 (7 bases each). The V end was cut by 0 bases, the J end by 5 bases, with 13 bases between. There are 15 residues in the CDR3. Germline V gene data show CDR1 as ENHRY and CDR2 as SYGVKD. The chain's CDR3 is CAISESTRGGETQYF. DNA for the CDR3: TGTGCCATCAGTGAGTCGACCAGGGGGGGGGAGACCCAGTACTTC.

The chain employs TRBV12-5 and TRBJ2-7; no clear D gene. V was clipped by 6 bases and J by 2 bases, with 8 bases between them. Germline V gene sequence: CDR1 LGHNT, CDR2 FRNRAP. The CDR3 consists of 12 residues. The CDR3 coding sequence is TGTGCTAGTGGACCGCGAACCTACGAGCAGTACTTC. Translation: CASGPRTYEQYF.

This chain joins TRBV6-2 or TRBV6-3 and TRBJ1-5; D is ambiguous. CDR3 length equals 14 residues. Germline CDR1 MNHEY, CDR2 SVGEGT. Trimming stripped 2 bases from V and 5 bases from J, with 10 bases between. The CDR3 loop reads CASSYGYGDQPQHF. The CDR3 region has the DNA TGTGCCAGCAGTTACGGGTACGGGGATCAGCCCCAGCATTTT.

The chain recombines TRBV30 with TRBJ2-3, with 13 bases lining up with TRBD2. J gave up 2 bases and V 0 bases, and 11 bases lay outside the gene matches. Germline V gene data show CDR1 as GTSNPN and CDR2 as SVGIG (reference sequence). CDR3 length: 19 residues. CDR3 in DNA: TGTGCCTGGAGTGTACGTGGACTAGCGGGAGTTCGTCTCACAGATACGCAGTATTTT. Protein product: CAWSVRGLAGVRLTDTQYF.

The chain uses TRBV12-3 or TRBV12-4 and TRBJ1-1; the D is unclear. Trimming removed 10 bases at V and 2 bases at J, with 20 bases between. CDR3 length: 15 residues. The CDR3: CAINGGRSGNTEAFF. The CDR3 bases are TGTGCCATCAACGGCGGACGGTCGGGAAACACTGAAGCTTTCTTT.

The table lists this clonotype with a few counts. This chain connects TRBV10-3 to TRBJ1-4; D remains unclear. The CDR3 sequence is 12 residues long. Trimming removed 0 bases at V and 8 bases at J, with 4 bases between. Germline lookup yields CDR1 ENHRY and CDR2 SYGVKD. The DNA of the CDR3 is TGTGCCATCAGTGAGTCTAGAGAAAAACTGTTTTTT. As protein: CAISESREKLFF.

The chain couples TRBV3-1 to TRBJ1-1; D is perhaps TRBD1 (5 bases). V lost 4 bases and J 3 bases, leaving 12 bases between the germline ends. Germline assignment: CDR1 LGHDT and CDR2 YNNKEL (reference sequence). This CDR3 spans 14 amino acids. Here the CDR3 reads CASSLLRGDTEAFF. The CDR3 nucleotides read TGTGCCAGCAGCCTACTGAGAGGGGACACTGAAGCTTTCTTT.

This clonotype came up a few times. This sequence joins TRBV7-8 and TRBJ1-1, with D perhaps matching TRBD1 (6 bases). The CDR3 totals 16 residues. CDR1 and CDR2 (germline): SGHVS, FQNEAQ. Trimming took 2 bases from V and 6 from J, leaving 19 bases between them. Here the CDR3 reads CASSLHQQGSAAEAFF. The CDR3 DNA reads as TGTGCCAGCAGCTTACATCAACAGGGAAGTGCGGCTGAAGCTTTCTTT.

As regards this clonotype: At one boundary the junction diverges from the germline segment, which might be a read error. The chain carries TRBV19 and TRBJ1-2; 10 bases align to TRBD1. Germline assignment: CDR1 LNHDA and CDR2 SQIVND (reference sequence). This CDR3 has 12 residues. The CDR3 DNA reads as TGTGCAAGTAGTGTGACAGGGGGCGGCTACACCTTC. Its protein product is CASSVTGGGYTF.

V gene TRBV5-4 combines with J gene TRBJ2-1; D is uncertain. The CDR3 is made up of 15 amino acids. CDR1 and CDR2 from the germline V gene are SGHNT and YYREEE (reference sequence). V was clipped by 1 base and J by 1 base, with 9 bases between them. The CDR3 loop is CASSLRNLSYNEQFF. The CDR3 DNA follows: TGTGCCAGCAGCTTGAGGAATTTATCCTACAATGAGCAGTTCTTC.

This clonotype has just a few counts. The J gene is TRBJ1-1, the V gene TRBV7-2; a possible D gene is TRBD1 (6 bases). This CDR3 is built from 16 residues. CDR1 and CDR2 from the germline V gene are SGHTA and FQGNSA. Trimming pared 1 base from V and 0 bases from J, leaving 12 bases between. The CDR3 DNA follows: TGTGCCAGCAGCTTAGTGGCAGGGGAGGTGAACACTGAAGCTTTCTTT. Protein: CASSLVAGEVNTEAFF. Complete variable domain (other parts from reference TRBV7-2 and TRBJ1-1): GAGVSQSPSNKVTEKGKDVELRCDPISGHTALYWYRQSLGQGLEFLIYFQGNSAPDKSGLPSDRFSAERTGGSVSTLTIQRTQQEDSAVYLCASSLVAGEVNTEAFFGQGTRLTVV.

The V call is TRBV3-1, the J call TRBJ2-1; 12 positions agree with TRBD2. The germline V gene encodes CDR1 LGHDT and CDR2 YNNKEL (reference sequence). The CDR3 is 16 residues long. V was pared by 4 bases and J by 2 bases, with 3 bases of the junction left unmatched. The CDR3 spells CASSLLAGGTYNEQFF. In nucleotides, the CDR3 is TGTGCCAGCAGCCTACTAGCGGGGGGCACCTACAATGAGCAGTTCTTC.

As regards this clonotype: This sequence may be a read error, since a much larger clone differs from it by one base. CDR3 in DNA: TGTGCCAGCAGCCAGACTAGCGGCACAGATACGCAGTATTTT. This gives the protein CASSQTSGTDTQYF. The V gene is TRBV7-9, the J gene TRBJ2-3; 8 bases align to TRBD2. The CDR3 is 14 amino acids. J lost 1 base, V lost 5 bases, and 2 bases had no gene match. Looked up from germline, CDR1 is SEHNR and CDR2 is FQNEAQ (reference sequence).

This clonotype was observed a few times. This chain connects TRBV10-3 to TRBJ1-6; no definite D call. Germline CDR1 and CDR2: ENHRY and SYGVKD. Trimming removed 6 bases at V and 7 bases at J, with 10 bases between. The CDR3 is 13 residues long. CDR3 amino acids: CAIRDKENSPLHF. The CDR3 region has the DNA TGTGCCATCAGAGACAAGGAAAATTCACCCCTCCACTTT.

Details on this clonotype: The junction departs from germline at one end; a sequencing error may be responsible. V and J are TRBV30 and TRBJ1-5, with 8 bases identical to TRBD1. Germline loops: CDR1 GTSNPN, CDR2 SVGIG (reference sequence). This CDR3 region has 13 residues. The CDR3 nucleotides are TGTGTCTGGAGTGCAGGGGGCAGTCAGCCCCAGCATTTT. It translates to CVWSAGGSQPQHF.

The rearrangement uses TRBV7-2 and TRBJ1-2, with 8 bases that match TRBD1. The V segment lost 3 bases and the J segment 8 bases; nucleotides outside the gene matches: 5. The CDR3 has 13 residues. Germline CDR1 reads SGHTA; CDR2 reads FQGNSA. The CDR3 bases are TGTGCCAGCAGCTTTGCAGGGGGCAAGGGCTACACCTTC. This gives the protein CASSFAGGKGYTF.

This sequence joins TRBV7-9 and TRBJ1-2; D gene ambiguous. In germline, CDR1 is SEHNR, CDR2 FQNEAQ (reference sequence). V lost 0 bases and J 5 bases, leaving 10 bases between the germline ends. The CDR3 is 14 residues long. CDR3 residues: CASSLALDPYGYTF. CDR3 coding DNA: TGTGCCAGCAGCTTAGCGCTGGATCCTTATGGCTACACCTTC. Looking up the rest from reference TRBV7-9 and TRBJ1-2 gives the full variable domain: DTGVSQNPRHKITKRGQNVTFRCDPISEHNRLYWYRQTLGQGPEFLTYFQNEAQLEKSRLLSDRFSAERPKGSFSTLEIQRTEQGDSAMYLCASSLALDPYGYTFGSGTRLTVV.

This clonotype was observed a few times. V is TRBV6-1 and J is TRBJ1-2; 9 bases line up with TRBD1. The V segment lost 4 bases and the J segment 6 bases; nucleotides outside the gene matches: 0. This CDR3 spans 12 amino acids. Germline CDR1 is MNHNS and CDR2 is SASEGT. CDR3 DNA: TGTGCCAGCAGTGGACAGGGGGATGGCTACACCTTC. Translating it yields CASSGQGDGYTF.

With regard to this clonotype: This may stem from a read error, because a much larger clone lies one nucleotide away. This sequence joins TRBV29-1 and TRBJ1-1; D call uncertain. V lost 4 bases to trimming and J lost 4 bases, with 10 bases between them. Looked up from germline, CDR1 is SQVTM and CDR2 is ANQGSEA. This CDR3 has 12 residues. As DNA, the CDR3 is TGCAGCGTTGTAGGAGGGATCACTGAAGCTTTCTTT. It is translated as CSVVGGITEAFF.

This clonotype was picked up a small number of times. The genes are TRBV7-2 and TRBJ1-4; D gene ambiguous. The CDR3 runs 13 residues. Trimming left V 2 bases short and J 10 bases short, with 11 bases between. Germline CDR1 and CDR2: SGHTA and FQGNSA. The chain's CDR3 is CASSLSQTLKLFF. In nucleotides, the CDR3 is TGTGCCAGCAGCTTATCCCAAACCCTAAAACTGTTTTTT. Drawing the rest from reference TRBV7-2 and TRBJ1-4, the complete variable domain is GAGVSQSPSNKVTEKGKDVELRCDPISGHTALYWYRQSLGQGLEFLIYFQGNSAPDKSGLPSDRFSAERTGGSVSTLTIQRTQQEDSAVYLCASSLSQTLKLFFGSGTQLSVL.

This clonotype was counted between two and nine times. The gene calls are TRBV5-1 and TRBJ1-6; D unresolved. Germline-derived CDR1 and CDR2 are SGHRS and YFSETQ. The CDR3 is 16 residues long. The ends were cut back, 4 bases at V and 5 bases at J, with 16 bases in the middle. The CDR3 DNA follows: TGCGCCAGCAGCAGTATCGGGATTTCGAATAATTCACCCCTCCACTTT. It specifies CASSSIGISNNSPLHF. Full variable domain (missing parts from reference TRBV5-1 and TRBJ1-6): KAGVTQTPRYLIKTRGQQVTLSCSPISGHRSVSWYQQTPGQGLQFLFEYFSETQRNKGNFPGRFSGRQFSNSRSEMNVSTLELGDSALYLCASSSIGISNNSPLHFGNGTRLTVT.

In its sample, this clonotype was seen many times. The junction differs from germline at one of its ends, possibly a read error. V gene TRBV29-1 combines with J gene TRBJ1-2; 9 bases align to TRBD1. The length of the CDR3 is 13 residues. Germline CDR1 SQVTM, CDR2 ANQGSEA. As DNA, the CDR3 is TGCGGCGTTGTGGACAGGGGAGCCTATGGCTACACCTTC. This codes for CGVVDRGAYGYTF. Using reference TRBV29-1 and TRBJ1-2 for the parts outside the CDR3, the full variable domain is SAVISQKPSRDICQRGTSLTIQCQVDSQVTMMFWYRQQPGQSLTLIATANQGSEATYESGFVIDKFPISRPNLTFSTLTVSNMSPEDSSIYLCGVVDRGAYGYTFGSGTRLTVV.

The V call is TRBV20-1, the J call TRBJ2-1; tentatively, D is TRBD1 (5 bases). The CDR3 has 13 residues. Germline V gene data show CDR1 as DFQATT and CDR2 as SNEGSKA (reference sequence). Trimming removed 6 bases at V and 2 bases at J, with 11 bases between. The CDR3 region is CSARTSTYNEQFF. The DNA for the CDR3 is TGCAGTGCACGGACATCTACCTACAATGAGCAGTTCTTC.

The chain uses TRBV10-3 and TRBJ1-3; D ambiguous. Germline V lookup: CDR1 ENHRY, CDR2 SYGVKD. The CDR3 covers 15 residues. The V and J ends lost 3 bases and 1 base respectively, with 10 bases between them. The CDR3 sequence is CAISDPDGSGNTIYF. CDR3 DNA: TGTGCCATCAGTGACCCGGACGGATCTGGAAACACCATATATTTT.

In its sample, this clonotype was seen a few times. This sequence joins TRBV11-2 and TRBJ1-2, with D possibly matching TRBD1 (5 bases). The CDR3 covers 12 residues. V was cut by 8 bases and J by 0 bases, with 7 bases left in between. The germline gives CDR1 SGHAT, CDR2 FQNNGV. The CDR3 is CASPDTNYGYTF. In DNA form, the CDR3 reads TGTGCCAGCCCGGACACTAACTATGGCTACACCTTC. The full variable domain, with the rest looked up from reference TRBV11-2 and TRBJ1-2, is EAGVAQSPRYKIIEKRQSVAFWCNPISGHATLYWYQQILGQGPKLLIQFQNNGVVDDSQLPKDRFSAERLKGVDSTLKIQPAKLEDSAVYLCASPDTNYGYTFGSGTRLTVV.